These 11 T cell receptor beta chains originate from one sample sequenced in a study of beta chain features in type 1 diabetes. All of the isolated RNA was reverse transcribed, so expressed TCRB transcripts were sequenced. Some clones are missing from TCRdb's copy, which holds only in-frame ones; the method was immunoSEQ multiplex PCR. The sample has 300,000 or so clones, 8% seen once. Input material: central memory CD4+ T cells from blood. The source of these receptors is a woman between 18 and 29 years old in good health.

The chain uses TRBV18 and TRBJ1-4, with 8 bases matching TRBD1. Trimming took 5 bases from V and 4 from J; bases not matched to a gene: 3. Germline-derived CDR1 and CDR2 are KGHSH and LQKENI. This CDR3 has 14 residues. The CDR3 spells CASSKGQGNEKLFF. The CDR3 DNA sequence: TGTGCCAGCTCAAAAGGACAGGGTAATGAAAAACTGTTTTTT.

This clone was recorded at least ten times. One junction end does not reproduce the germline sequence, and a read error may be involved. The gene calls are TRBV10-3 and TRBJ1-3, with 7 bases aligning to TRBD1. Looked up from germline, CDR1 is ENHRY and CDR2 is SYGVKD. This CDR3 is 12 amino acids long. CDR3 in amino acids: CAISELGQPHTF. In DNA, the CDR3 is TGTGCCATCAGTGAGTTGGGACAGCCCCACACTTTT.

CDR3 coding DNA: TGTGCCAGCAGCGTGGGACCACCCTCTGGAAACACCATATATTTT. Its translation: CASSVGPPSGNTIYF. The chain has TRBV7-2 and TRBJ1-3; D may be TRBD1 (5 bases). The CDR3 is made up of 15 amino acids. Germline CDR1 and CDR2: SGHTA and FQGNSA. V lost 5 bases to trimming and J lost 0 bases, with 11 bases between them.

This clone occurred a few times. Here the CDR3 DNA reads TGTGCCAGCAGCTCCCCGCGCTACGGCTACGAGCAGTACTTC. Amino acids: CASSSPRYGYEQYF. The V and J genes are TRBV7-8 and TRBJ2-5; no reliable D call. The assigned J gene may be wrong: the sequence end matches TRBJ2-7 better. CDR1 and CDR2 (germline): SGHVS, FQNEAQ. This CDR3 has 14 residues.

The chain couples TRBV7-6 to TRBJ2-5, with D tentatively TRBD1 (6 bases). Trimming took 0 bases from V and 11 from J, leaving 22 bases between them. The CDR3 length is 16 residues. Germline V gene sequence: CDR1 SGHVS, CDR2 FNYEAQ. The CDR3 spells CASSLASRTAQQRQYF. The CDR3 DNA follows: TGTGCCAGCAGCTTAGCGTCCCGGACAGCCCAACAGAGGCAGTACTTC.

This clone showed up many times. This CDR3 is also generated by other DNA sequences in the sample. The chain couples TRBV9 to TRBJ2-1; the match to TRBD2 covers 10 bases. CDR3 length: 16 amino acids. V dropped 1 base and J dropped 8; count of bases not matched to a gene: 9. From germline, CDR1 is SGDLS and CDR2 YYNGEE. Here the CDR3 DNA reads TGTGCCAGCAGCGTATCCCTAGCGGGAGAGGGTTATGAGCAGTTCTTC. Its protein product is CASSVSLAGEGYEQFF.

This clone was detected only a few times. J is TRBJ2-3 and V is TRBV19; D possibly corresponds to TRBD2 (5 bases). This CDR3 spans 14 amino acids. The germline gives CDR1 LNHDA, CDR2 SQIVND (reference sequence). Trimming removed 3 bases at V and 3 bases at J, with 10 bases between. The DNA of the CDR3 is TGTGCCAGTAGTATGGAGGTGCTGACAGATACGCAGTATTTT. Residues: CASSMEVLTDTQYF.

This chain joins TRBV7-9 and TRBJ1-4; 8 nucleotides align to TRBD1. V dropped 5 bases and J dropped 2; count of bases not matched to a gene: 13. The CDR3 has 18 amino acids. The germline V gene has CDR1 SEHNR and CDR2 FQNEAQ (reference sequence). CDR3 region: CASSAANLRGRTNEKLFF. The DNA for the CDR3 is TGTGCCAGCAGCGCCGCCAACCTCAGGGGGCGGACTAATGAAAAACTGTTTTTT.

The V call is TRBV14, the J call TRBJ1-4; D is uncertain. Looked up from germline, CDR1 is SGHDN and CDR2 is FVKESK. Between the trimmed V and J ends, which lost 1 base and 7 bases, there was a span of 7 bases. This CDR3 has 13 amino acids. CDR3 loop: CASSQGRGEKLFF. The CDR3 bases are TGTGCCAGCAGCCAAGGTCGGGGTGAAAAACTGTTTTTT.

This chain joins TRBV4-2 and TRBJ2-6; possibly TRBD2 for D (6 bases). Germline V gene sequence: CDR1 LGHNA, CDR2 YNFKEQ. CDR3 length: 23 residues. V was cut by 4 bases and J by 0 bases, with 31 bases left in between. CDR3 protein: CASSLHSTTGSFGGSSGANVLTF. CDR3 DNA: TGTGCCAGCAGCCTCCACAGTACAACCGGGAGCTTCGGAGGGAGCTCTGGGGCCAACGTCCTGACTTTC.

The chain combines TRBV7-3 with TRBJ2-1, with unresolved D. Looked up from germline, CDR1 is SGHTA and CDR2 is FQGTGA. There are 13 residues in the CDR3. V gave up 2 bases and J gave up 5 bases, with 7 bases separating them. The CDR3 DNA is TGTGCCAGCAGCTTAGCTGGAGACAATGAGCAGTTCTTC. It translates to CASSLAGDNEQFF.